The 6 T cell receptor beta chains presented below share a single source sample, sequenced in a study of blood T cell repertoires in COVID-19. Using immunoSEQ multiplex PCR, the repertoire was profiled, and TCRdb retains in-frame clones only, with some absent. The sample consists of a few hundred thousand clones, 85% to 90% of them appearing once. What was sequenced was PBMCs or T cells enriched from blood (not recorded which). The receptors here all came from a woman in her twenties or thirties who had recovered from COVID-19.

In this sample, this clone turned up many times. The V and J genes are TRBV7-3 and TRBJ2-7, with D possibly TRBD1 on 6 matching bases. The germline CDR1 and CDR2 sequences are SGHTA and FQGTGA. The length of the CDR3 is 13 residues. V gave up 5 bases and J gave up 3 bases, with 11 bases separating them. The DNA of the CDR3 is TGTGCCAGCAGCCCGGACAGTTTCTACGAGCAGTACTTC. Amino acids: CASSPDSFYEQYF.

This sequence joins TRBV14 and TRBJ2-1; D is undetermined. Germline V gene lookup returns CDR1 SGHDN and CDR2 FVKESK. The length of the CDR3 is 13 residues. Trimming removed 1 base at V and 8 bases at J, with 9 bases between. DNA of the CDR3: TGTGCCAGCAGCCAAGTTGTGGGCGATGAGCAGTTCTTC. Protein product: CASSQVVGDEQFF.

The rearrangement joins TRBV7-2 to TRBJ1-5; perhaps TRBD1 as D (5 bases). CDR3 length equals 14 residues. Germline V lookup: CDR1 SGHTA, CDR2 FQGNSA. The V end was cut by 1 base, the J end by 4 bases, with 8 bases between. For the CDR3, the DNA is TGTGCCAGCAGCTTAGGACAGAAGAATCAGCCCCAGCATTTT. Amino acids: CASSLGQKNQPQHF.

The chain combines TRBV11-2 with TRBJ2-6; the D gene is possibly TRBD1 (6 bases). Germline assignment: CDR1 SGHAT and CDR2 FQNNGV. The CDR3 spans 16 residues. The V gene lost 2 bases and the J gene lost 2 bases, with 10 bases spanning the gap. The CDR3 sequence: CASSLTGSTGANVLTF. The CDR3 DNA sequence: TGTGCCAGCAGCTTAACAGGGAGCACTGGGGCCAACGTCCTGACTTTC.

This chain links TRBV3-1 (or the pseudogene TRBV3-2) with TRBJ2-2; 16 bases are shared with TRBD2. V shed 4 bases, J shed 3 bases, and the junction held 5 bases outside the gene matches. The CDR3 is 18 residues long. Germline CDR1 is LGHDT and CDR2 is YNNKEL (reference sequence). CDR3 bases: TGTGCCAGCAGCCGGGGACTAGCGGGAGGGCCGGACACCGGGGAGCTGTTTTTT. It yields the protein CASSRGLAGGPDTGELFF.

The rearrangement uses TRBV9 and TRBJ1-6; perhaps TRBD1 as D (6 bases). CDR3 length: 15 residues. The V gene's germline CDR1 is SGDLS and CDR2 YYNGEE. Trimming pared 4 bases from V and 9 bases from J, leaving 17 bases between. DNA for the CDR3: TGTGCCAGCAGCCCATTCAGGGGTAACGGTTCACCCCTCCACTTT. Translated, it gives CASSPFRGNGSPLHF.